The text below deals with one TCR beta chain. This may stem from a read error, because a much larger clone lies one nucleotide away. CDR1 DFQATT and CDR2 SNEGSKA come from the germline V gene (reference sequence). The CDR3 runs to 14 residues. The V end lost 0 bases, the J end lost 4 bases, and 12 bases lay between the germline ends. The sample originates from a study of tumor and adjacent non-tumor tissue in lung cancer. Study summary: Patients were aged about 31 to 85, 10 men and roughly 5 women, stage I to III.

The template was RNA from unsorted bulk tissue. TCRbeta libraries were built with three rounds of nested PCR, modified from ARM-PCR. TCRdb reanalysed the multiplex PCR reads using MiXCR and keeps one entry per CDR3 protein. The table lists some 100,000 distinct CDR3 sequences, approximately 71% of them singletons. The sequencing sample was made of lung tumor tissue. The rearrangement joins TRBV20-1 to TRBJ1-2; D uncertain. This receptor was obtained from a woman aged 60-70 years with non-small cell lung cancer. The CDR3 loop is CSARDNSNLYGYTF. CDR3 sequence (DNA): TGCAGTGCTAGAGACAACAGCAATCTCTATGGCTACACCTTC.